Below, 10 T cell receptor beta chains from the same sample are listed, as sequenced in a study of T cell responses to AZD1222 COVID-19 vaccine. Assay used: immunoSEQ multiplex PCR; TCRdb lists only in-frame clones, some missing. Seen here are 130,000 or so clones, around 83% observed once, and the top ten hold 9% to 15%. Source: peripheral blood, taken on day 0 of AZD1222 vaccination. The source of these receptors is an adult in good health.

This rearrangement joins TRBV5-4 to TRBJ2-3; no reliable D call. The ends were cut back, 0 bases at V and 4 bases at J, with 15 bases in the middle. The germline CDR1 and CDR2 sequences are SGHNT and YYREEE (reference sequence). This CDR3 is 16 amino acids long. This chain's CDR3 is CASSLARSKAPDTQYF. As DNA, the CDR3 is TGTGCCAGCAGCTTGGCGAGATCAAAGGCCCCAGATACGCAGTATTTT. Full variable domain (outside the CDR3, taken from reference TRBV5-4 and TRBJ2-3): ETGVTQSPTHLIKTRGQQVTLRCSSQSGHNTVSWYQQALGQGPQFIFQYYREEENGRGNFPPRFSGLQFPNYSSELNVNALELDDSALYLCASSLARSKAPDTQYFGPGTRLTVL.

This clone was seen only a few times. This chain connects TRBV18 to TRBJ1-6; no clear D. Trimming removed 3 bases at V and 5 bases at J, with 11 bases between. The CDR3 contains 15 residues. Germline V gene sequence: CDR1 KGHSH, CDR2 LQKENI. As DNA, the CDR3 is TGTGCCAGCTCACCGGGAGGGAAGGATAATTCACCCCTCCACTTT. Translating gives CASSPGGKDNSPLHF.

The chain carries TRBV19 and TRBJ2-7; 7 bases line up with TRBD1. The CDR3 has 16 amino acids. Germline CDR1 is LNHDA and CDR2 is SQIVND (reference sequence). V lost 4 bases and J lost 0; bases outside the gene matches: 9. CDR3 region: CASSKVEGANSYEQYF. CDR3 nucleotides: TGTGCCAGTAGTAAAGTTGAGGGGGCCAACTCCTACGAGCAGTACTTC.

The chain joins TRBV7-3 to TRBJ1-1; D is unclear. Germline loops: CDR1 SGHTA, CDR2 FQGTGA. V lost 2 bases to trimming and J lost 0 bases, with 10 bases between them. The CDR3 extends over 15 amino acids. CDR3 DNA sequence: TGTGCCAGCAGCTTATATCCCGTAATGAACACTGAAGCTTTCTTT. Translating gives CASSLYPVMNTEAFF.

The genes are TRBV7-9 and TRBJ1-4; TRBD1 might be the D (6 bases). The germline CDR1 and CDR2 sequences are SEHNR and FQNEAQ (reference sequence). V shed 6 bases and J shed 8 bases, with 19 bases lying between them. The CDR3 consists of 15 residues. CDR3 DNA sequence: TGTGCCAGCAGGCCAAAACAGGGCGGGGGCGAAAAACTGTTTTTT. This codes for CASRPKQGGGEKLFF.

This chain connects TRBV19 to TRBJ1-1; no clear D gene. The V gene lost 4 bases and the J gene lost 5 bases, with 23 bases spanning the gap. The CDR3 totals 17 residues. Germline CDR1 LNHDA, CDR2 SQIVND (reference sequence). In nucleotides, the CDR3 is TGTGCCAGTAGTACCTCTTTTGTCAGTACAAAATATACTGAAGCTTTCTTT. Its translation: CASSTSFVSTKYTEAFF.

The V gene is TRBV7-6, the J gene TRBJ2-1; no clear D gene. V was clipped by 0 bases and J by 3 bases, with 3 bases between them. The V gene's germline CDR1 is SGHVS and CDR2 FNYEAQ. The CDR3 is made up of 13 amino acids. This CDR3 is CASSLADYNEQFF. CDR3 nucleotide sequence: TGTGCCAGCAGCTTAGCGGACTACAATGAGCAGTTCTTC. The entire variable domain, with the rest obtained from reference TRBV7-6 and TRBJ2-1, is as follows: GAGVSQSPRYKVTKRGQDVALRCDPISGHVSLYWYRQALGQGPEFLTYFNYEAQQDKSGLPNDRFSAERPEGSISTLTIQRTEQRDSAMYRCASSLADYNEQFFGPGTRLTVL.

The rearrangement joins TRBV4-3 to TRBJ2-5, with a possible D match to TRBD1 (5 bases). CDR3 length: 14 residues. Trimming removed 5 bases at V and 7 bases at J, with 17 bases between. Germline V lookup: CDR1 LGHNA, CDR2 YSLEER. The CDR3 sequence: CASSVDRPRGTQYF. The CDR3 DNA follows: TGCGCCAGCAGCGTCGACAGACCCAGAGGGACCCAGTACTTC.

The chain carries TRBV7-9 and TRBJ2-2; 10 nucleotides agree with TRBD1. CDR3 length: 18 amino acids. The germline gives CDR1 SEHNR, CDR2 FQNEAQ (reference sequence). Germline trimming cut 1 base from V and 5 bases from J; bases unmatched to any gene: 10. CDR3 DNA: TGTGCCAGCAGCTTAGGTAGAGGGACAGGGGAAGCGACCGGGGAGCTGTTTTTT. It codes for CASSLGRGTGEATGELFF.

The J gene is TRBJ2-2, the V gene TRBV7-9; TRBD2 matches 7 bases. The germline V gene encodes CDR1 SEHNR and CDR2 FQNEAQ (reference sequence). J gave up 4 bases and V 7 bases, and 15 bases lay outside the gene matches. CDR3 length equals 17 residues. This CDR3 is CASNLRGKPGGTGELFF. The CDR3 nucleotides are TGTGCCAGCAATCTTAGAGGGAAACCGGGGGGCACCGGGGAGCTGTTTTTT.